This T cell receptor (beta chain) is from a study of Graves' ophthalmopathy and Graves' hyperthyroidism. About the research overall: Upon initial diagnosis and before any treatment, peripheral blood was collected.

RNA transcripts provided the template for amplifying TCR beta CDR3 regions. In the first round, RT-PCR was carried out with HTBI primers, and a multiplex PCR formed the second round. TCRdb re-analysed the multiplex PCR reads in MiXCR, keeping a single row per CDR3 protein. The sample records some 520,000 distinct CDR3 sequences, over 13% being singletons. The sample holds many counts of this clonotype. In germline, CDR1 is DFQATT, CDR2 SNEGSKA (reference sequence). There are 14 residues in the CDR3. V lost 3 bases, J lost 3 bases, and 14 bases lay in between. As diagnostic evidence, clinical symptoms, serum thyroxine, TRAb, thyroid ultrasound and orbital computed tomography were relied upon.

The material sequenced was blood. The rearrangement links TRBV20-1 to TRBJ1-1; D not resolved. The sequence came from a woman aged 25 to 45 with Graves' ophthalmopathy. CDR3 loop: CSASQPGWDTEAFF. The CDR3 DNA reads as TGCAGTGCTAGTCAACCGGGATGGGACACTGAAGCTTTCTTT.